Listed here are 14 T cell receptor beta chains from one sample, sequenced in a study of T cell repertoires in cytomegalovirus infection. MiXCR was run by TCRdb on the reads, yielding one entry per CDR3 protein. The data contain about 770,000 distinct CDR3 sequences, about 29% of them singletons. Antigen specificity for these receptors is unknown. The sample in question was cultured CD8+ T cells from PBMCs, obtained from culture after CMV antigen stimulation. The receptor set was obtained from a human donor in good health (CMV status not recorded). Some clones in this sample may be carry-over from other donors' samples.

This sequence joins TRBV19 and TRBJ2-7, with TRBD2 as a possible D gene (5 bases). V gave up 6 bases and J gave up 6 bases, with 15 bases separating them. Germline CDR1 is LNHDA and CDR2 is SQIVND (reference sequence). This CDR3 is 13 amino acids long. For the CDR3, the DNA is TGTGCCAGTAGAACGGGGAAACAAGGCGAGCAGTACTTC. Translation: CASRTGKQGEQYF.

This clonotype appeared a few times. The chain links TRBV9 to TRBJ1-1, with unresolved D. Trimming stripped 2 bases from V and 1 base from J, with 12 bases between. CDR1 is SGDLS, CDR2 YYNGEE, per germline. This CDR3 has 15 amino acids. The CDR3 loop reads CASSVAVKGNTEAFF. CDR3 sequence (DNA): TGTGCCAGCAGCGTTGCCGTGAAGGGGAACACTGAAGCTTTCTTT.

This clonotype was found many times. V is TRBV7-6 and J is TRBJ1-6, with 12 bases lining up with TRBD1. CDR1 is SGHVS, CDR2 FNYEAQ, per germline. The CDR3 extends over 18 amino acids. Trimming removed 5 bases from V and 7 bases from J; junction bases left unmatched: 12. The CDR3 DNA sequence: TGTGCCAGCAGCCAGGCCAAGGGACAGGGGGCCTGGAATTCACCCCTCCACTTT. It encodes CASSQAKGQGAWNSPLHF.

V is TRBV7-9 and J is TRBJ2-5, with D possibly being TRBD1 (5 bases). From germline, CDR1 is SEHNR and CDR2 FQNEAQ (reference sequence). Between the trimmed V and J ends, which lost 4 bases and 1 base, there was a span of 13 bases. The CDR3 consists of 15 residues. The CDR3 loop is CASSSRGTVQETQYF. The CDR3 bases are TGTGCCAGCAGCTCAAGGGGCACGGTCCAAGAGACCCAGTACTTC.

The chain is built from TRBV12-3 or TRBV12-4 and TRBJ2-2, with TRBD2 matching 8 bases. CDR3 size: 16 residues. J was trimmed by 4 bases and V by 6 bases; bases with no gene match: 10. CDR3 amino acids: CASSPGRGVRTGELFF. For the CDR3, the DNA is TGTGCCAGCAGCCCGGGGCGGGGGGTCCGCACCGGGGAGCTGTTTTTT.

The table lists this clonotype with a few counts. The chain uses TRBV9 and TRBJ2-6; D call uncertain. Germline V gives CDR1 SGDLS, CDR2 YYNGEE. V was cut by 5 bases and J by 3 bases, with 6 bases left in between. The CDR3 is 13 amino acids. The CDR3 sequence is CASRGIGANVLTF. The CDR3 bases are TGTGCCAGCAGGGGGATTGGGGCCAACGTCCTGACTTTC.

The V and J genes are TRBV28 and TRBJ1-6; no definite D call. Deletions cut 6 bases from V and 14 bases from J, with 8 bases between. The CDR3 spans 10 residues. Germline-derived CDR1 and CDR2 are MDHEN and SYDVKM. In nucleotides, the CDR3 is TGTGCCAGCAGCGAGGGAGCCCTCCACTTT. Encoded protein: CASSEGALHF.

J is TRBJ2-1 and V is TRBV28; D is possibly TRBD1 (5 bases). V lost 4 bases, J lost 7 bases, and 14 bases lay in between. Germline V gene lookup returns CDR1 MDHEN and CDR2 SYDVKM. The CDR3 is 14 residues long. CDR3 DNA: TGTGCCAGCAGTTGGCAAGGAAAGGGGAATGAGCAGTTCTTC. It specifies CASSWQGKGNEQFF.

This clonotype appeared many times. J is TRBJ2-4 and V is TRBV12-3 or TRBV12-4, with D uncertain. This CDR3 comprises 15 residues. V lost 6 bases to trimming and J lost 6 bases, with 18 bases between them. The CDR3 sequence is CASRPTALAGNIQYF. CDR3 bases: TGTGCCAGCAGACCAACAGCTTTGGCCGGAAACATTCAGTACTTC.

The chain is built from TRBV2 and TRBJ2-1; no clear D. The CDR3 runs 12 residues. Germline V CDR1 and CDR2: SNHLY, FYNNEI. Trimming took off 4 bases at V and 8 bases at J, with 9 bases between the two ends. The CDR3 nucleotides are TGTGCCAGCAGTGGCCGGATCGATGAGCAGTTCTTC. This translates into CASSGRIDEQFF. The variable domain in full, completed from reference TRBV2 and TRBJ2-1, reads EPEVTQTPSHQVTQMGQEVILRCVPISNHLYFYWYRQILGQKVEFLVSFYNNEISEKSEIFDDQFSVERPDGSNFTLKIRSTKLEDSAMYFCASSGRIDEQFFGPGTRLTVL.

This rearrangement joins TRBV6-5 to TRBJ1-1; no clear D. The CDR3 spans 15 residues. Trimming left V 1 base short and J 5 bases short, with 14 bases between. The germline gives CDR1 MNHEY, CDR2 SVGAGI. CDR3 sequence (DNA): TGTGCCAGCAGTTACTTATACAGTGCAAGGACTGAAGCTTTCTTT. Encoded protein: CASSYLYSARTEAFF.

This chain joins TRBV27 and TRBJ2-3, with D perhaps given as TRBD1 or TRBD2 (5 bases each). CDR1 and CDR2 from the germline V gene are MNHEY and SMNVEV (reference sequence). Trimming took off 8 bases at V and 5 bases at J, with 14 bases between the two ends. CDR3 length: 13 amino acids. CDR3 region: CASGTLLEDTQYF. In nucleotides, the CDR3 is TGTGCCAGCGGGACCCTCCTTGAAGATACGCAGTATTTT.

V gene TRBV18 combines with J gene TRBJ2-2; D is unresolved. With 1 base removed from V and 0 bases from J, the gap between germline ends came to 12 bases. The V gene's germline CDR1 is KGHSH and CDR2 LQKENI. The CDR3 is made up of 17 amino acids. CDR3 in DNA: TGTGCCAGCTCACCACTGACGGGTCCCGCGAACACCGGGGAGCTGTTTTTT. Its translation: CASSPLTGPANTGELFF. The full variable domain, completed using reference TRBV18 and TRBJ2-2, is NAGVMQNPRHLVRRRGQEARLRCSPMKGHSHVYWYRQLPEEGLKFMVYLQKENIIDESGMPKERFSAEFPKEGPSILRIQQVVRGDSAAYFCASSPLTGPANTGELFFGEGSRLTVL.

There are a few counts of this clonotype. The V gene is TRBV10-1, the J gene TRBJ1-1; D is perhaps TRBD1 (5 bases). V was clipped by 6 bases and J by 0 bases, with 20 bases between them. There are 17 residues in the CDR3. Germline-derived CDR1 and CDR2 are WNHNN and SYGVQD (reference sequence). CDR3 protein: CASSPSPGTPVNTEAFF. CDR3 sequence (DNA): TGCGCCAGCAGCCCCTCTCCCGGGACTCCGGTGAACACTGAAGCTTTCTTT.